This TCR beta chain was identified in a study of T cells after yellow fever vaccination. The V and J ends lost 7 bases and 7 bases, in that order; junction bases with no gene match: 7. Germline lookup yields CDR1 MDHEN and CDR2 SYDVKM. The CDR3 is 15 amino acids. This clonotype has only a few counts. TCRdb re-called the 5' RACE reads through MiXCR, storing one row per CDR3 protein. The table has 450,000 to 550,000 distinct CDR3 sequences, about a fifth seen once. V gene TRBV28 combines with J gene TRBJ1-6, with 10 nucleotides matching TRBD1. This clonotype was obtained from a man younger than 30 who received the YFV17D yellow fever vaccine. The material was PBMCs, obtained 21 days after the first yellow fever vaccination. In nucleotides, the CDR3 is TGTGCCAGCAATTCGGGACAGGGGCTCAATTCACCCCTCCACTTT. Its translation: CASNSGQGLNSPLHF.